This TCR beta chain was recovered during a study of T cell repertoires in cytomegalovirus infection. For the study at large: Signatures in public TCR beta sequences pointed to both CMV infection and matching HLA type.

Whole-study findings and limits: Cumulative public TCR beta family frequency identified carriers of CMV plus the relevant HLA. The study found HLA-C-restricted CMV-specific TCR beta clonotypes dominating the ex vivo response.

This CDR3 region has 13 residues. CDR1 and CDR2 from the germline V gene are MNHEY and SMNVEV (reference sequence). Trimming removed 4 bases at V and 2 bases at J, with 8 bases between. TCRdb passed the reads through MiXCR, listing each CDR3 protein once. The sample yields approximately 990,000 distinct CDR3 sequences, about 33% seen once. About this clonotype: Its antigen is unknown. Given a much more abundant clone one base away, this may be a read error.

The sequenced sample was cultured CD8+ T cells from PBMCs, obtained from culture after CMV antigen stimulation. The source of this sequence is a human donor in good health (CMV status not recorded). Some clones in this sample may be carry-over from other donors' samples. The rearrangement joins TRBV27 to TRBJ2-5; D may be TRBD1 (6 bases). CDR3 DNA: TGTGCCAGCAGTTCGGGACATCAAGAGACCCAGTACTTC. Protein sequence: CASSSGHQETQYF.